The entry that follows covers one T cell receptor (beta chain) sequence. This table comes from immunoSEQ multiplex PCR, and its TCRdb copy is limited to in-frame clones, with some not included. The repertoire holds 2 million to 3 million clones, 93% seen once, with 0.36% in the top ten. The sample belongs to a study of shared clonotypes between healthy human individuals. Trimming removed 7 bases from V and 7 bases from J, with 11 bases in between. Germline CDR1 reads MDHEN; CDR2 reads SYDVKM. The CDR3 is 12 residues long. The sample was naive CD4+ T cells from PBMCs. Subset reported: CD45RA+ positively selected. The clonotype was recovered from a man younger than 35 in good health. Some clones in this sample may be carry-over from other donors' samples. The genes are TRBV28 and TRBJ2-1; D call uncertain. The CDR3 DNA sequence: TGTGCCAGCACCTCATACCTGAATGAGCAGTTCTTC. This codes for CASTSYLNEQFF.